This T cell receptor beta chain was sequenced during a study of cytomegalovirus exposure and HLA in healthy donors. CDR3 length: 15 residues. CDR1 and CDR2 from the germline V gene are SGHVS and FQNEAQ. V gave up 5 bases and J gave up 5 bases, with 15 bases separating them. This PCR relied on a set of 60 Vbeta primers and 13 Jbeta primers. The protocol was immunoSEQ multiplex PCR, while the TCRdb copy is restricted to in-frame clones and leaves out a portion. The sample carries about 140,000 clones, 60% to 80% recorded once. The sequence derives from a female donor in good health and CMV-seronegative. The chain has TRBV7-8 and TRBJ2-2; D perhaps matches TRBD1 (5 bases). Sequenced input: PBMCs. CDR3 sequence reads: CASSPRAPETGELFF. CDR3 bases: TGTGCCAGCAGCCCCAGGGCCCCGGAGACCGGGGAGCTGTTTTTT. Full variable domain (rest looked up from reference TRBV7-8 and TRBJ2-2): GAGVSQSPRYKVAKRGQDVALRCDPISGHVSLFWYQQALGQGPEFLTYFQNEAQLDKSGLPSDRFFAERPEGSVSTLKIQRTQQEDSAVYLCASSPRAPETGELFFGEGSRLTVL.